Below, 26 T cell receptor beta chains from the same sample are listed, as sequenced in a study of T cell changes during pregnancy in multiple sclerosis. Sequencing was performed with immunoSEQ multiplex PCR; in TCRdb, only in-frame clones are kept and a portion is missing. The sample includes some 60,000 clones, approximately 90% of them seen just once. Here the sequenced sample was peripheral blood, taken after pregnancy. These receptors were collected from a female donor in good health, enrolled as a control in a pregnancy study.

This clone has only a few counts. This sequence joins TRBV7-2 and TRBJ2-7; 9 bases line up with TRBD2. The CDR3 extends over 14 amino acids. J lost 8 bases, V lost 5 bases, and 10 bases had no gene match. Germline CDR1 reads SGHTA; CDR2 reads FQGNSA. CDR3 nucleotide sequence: TGTGCCAGCAGCACCATCCGCGGGGGGGCCCAGCAGTACTTC. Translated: CASSTIRGGAQQYF.

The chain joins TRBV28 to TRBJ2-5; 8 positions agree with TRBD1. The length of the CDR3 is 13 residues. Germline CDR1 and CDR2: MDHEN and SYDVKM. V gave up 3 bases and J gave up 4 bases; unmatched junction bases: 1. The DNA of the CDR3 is TGTGCCAGCAGTTTCGGGACAGGAGAGACCCAGTACTTC. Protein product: CASSFGTGETQYF.

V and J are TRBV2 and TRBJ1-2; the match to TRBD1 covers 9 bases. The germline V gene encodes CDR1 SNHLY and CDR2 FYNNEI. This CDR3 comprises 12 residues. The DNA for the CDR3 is TGTCTCCAAGAGGGGACAGGGTATGGCTACACCTTC. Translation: CLQEGTGYGYTF.

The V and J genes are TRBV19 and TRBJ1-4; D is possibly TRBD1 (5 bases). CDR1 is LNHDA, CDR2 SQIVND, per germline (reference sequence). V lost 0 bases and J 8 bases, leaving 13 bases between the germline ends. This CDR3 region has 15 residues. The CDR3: CASSIDRGTREKLFF. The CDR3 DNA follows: TGTGCCAGTAGTATAGACCGGGGGACGAGAGAAAAACTGTTTTTT.

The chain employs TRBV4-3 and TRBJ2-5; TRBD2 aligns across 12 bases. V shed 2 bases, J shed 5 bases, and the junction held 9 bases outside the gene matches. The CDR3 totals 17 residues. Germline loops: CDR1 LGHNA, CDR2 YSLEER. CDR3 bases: TGCGCCAGCAGCCAAAGGACCTCTAGCGGGGGGGCGGAGACCCAGTACTTC. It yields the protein CASSQRTSSGGAETQYF.

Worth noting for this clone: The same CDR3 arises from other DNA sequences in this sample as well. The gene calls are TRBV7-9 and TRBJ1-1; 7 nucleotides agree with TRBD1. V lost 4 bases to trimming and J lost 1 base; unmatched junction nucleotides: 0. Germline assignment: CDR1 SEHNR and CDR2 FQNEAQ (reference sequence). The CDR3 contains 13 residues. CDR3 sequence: CASSSGGNTEAFF. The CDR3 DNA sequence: TGTGCCAGCAGCTCAGGGGGGAACACTGAAGCTTTCTTT.

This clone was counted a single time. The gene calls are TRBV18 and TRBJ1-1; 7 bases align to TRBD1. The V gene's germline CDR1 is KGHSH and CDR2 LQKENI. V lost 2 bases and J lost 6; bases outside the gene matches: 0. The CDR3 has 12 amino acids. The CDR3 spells CASSPGTAEAFF. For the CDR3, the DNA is TGTGCCAGCTCACCAGGGACAGCTGAAGCTTTCTTT.

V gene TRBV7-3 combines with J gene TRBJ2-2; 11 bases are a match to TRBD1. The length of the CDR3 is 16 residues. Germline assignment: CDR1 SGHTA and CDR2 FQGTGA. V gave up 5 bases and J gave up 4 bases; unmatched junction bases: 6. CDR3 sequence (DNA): TGTGCCAGCAGCCGGGAGGACAGGGGGCGCACCGGGGAGCTGTTTTTT. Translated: CASSREDRGRTGELFF.

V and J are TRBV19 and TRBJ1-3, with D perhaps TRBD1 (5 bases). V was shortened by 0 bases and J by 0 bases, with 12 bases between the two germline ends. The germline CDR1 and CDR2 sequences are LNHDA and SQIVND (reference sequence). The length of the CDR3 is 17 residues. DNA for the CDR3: TGTGCCAGTAGTATAGACTCGGGACTTTACTCTGGAAACACCATATATTTT. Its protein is CASSIDSGLYSGNTIYF.

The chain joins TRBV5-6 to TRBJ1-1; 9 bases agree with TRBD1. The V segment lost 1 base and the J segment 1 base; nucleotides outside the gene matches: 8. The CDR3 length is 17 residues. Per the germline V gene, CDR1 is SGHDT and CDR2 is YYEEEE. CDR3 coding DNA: TGTGCCAGCAGCTTGTCGAACAGGGGGCTGAAGAACACTGAAGCTTTCTTT. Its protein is CASSLSNRGLKNTEAFF.

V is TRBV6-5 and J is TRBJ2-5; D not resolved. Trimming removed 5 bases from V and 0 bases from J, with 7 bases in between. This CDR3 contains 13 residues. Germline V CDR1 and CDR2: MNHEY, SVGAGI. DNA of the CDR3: TGTGCCAGCAGTCCTAGGTACCAAGAGACCCAGTACTTC. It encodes CASSPRYQETQYF.

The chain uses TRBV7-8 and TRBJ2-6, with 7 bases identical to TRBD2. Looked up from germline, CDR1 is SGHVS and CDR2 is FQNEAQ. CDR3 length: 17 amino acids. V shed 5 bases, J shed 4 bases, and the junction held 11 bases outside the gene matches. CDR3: CASSDLWGGLGANVLTF. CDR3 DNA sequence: TGTGCCAGCAGCGATCTCTGGGGAGGGCTCGGGGCCAACGTCCTGACTTTC.

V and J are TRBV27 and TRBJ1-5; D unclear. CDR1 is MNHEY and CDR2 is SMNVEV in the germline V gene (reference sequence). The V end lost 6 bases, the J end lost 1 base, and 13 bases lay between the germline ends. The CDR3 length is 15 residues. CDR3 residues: CASRGGSMSNQPQHF. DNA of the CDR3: TGTGCCAGCAGGGGAGGGTCGATGAGCAATCAGCCCCAGCATTTT.

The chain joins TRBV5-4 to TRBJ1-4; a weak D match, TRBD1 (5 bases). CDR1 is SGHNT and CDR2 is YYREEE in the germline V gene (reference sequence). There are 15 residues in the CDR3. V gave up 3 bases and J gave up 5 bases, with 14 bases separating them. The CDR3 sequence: CASSSPGLKNEKLFF. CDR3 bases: TGTGCCAGCAGCTCCCCGGGACTGAAAAATGAAAAACTGTTTTTT. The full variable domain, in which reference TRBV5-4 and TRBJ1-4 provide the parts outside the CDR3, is ETGVTQSPTHLIKTRGQQVTLRCSSQSGHNTVSWYQQALGQGPQFIFQYYREEENGRGNFPPRFSGLQFPNYSSELNVNALELDDSALYLCASSSPGLKNEKLFFGSGTQLSVL.

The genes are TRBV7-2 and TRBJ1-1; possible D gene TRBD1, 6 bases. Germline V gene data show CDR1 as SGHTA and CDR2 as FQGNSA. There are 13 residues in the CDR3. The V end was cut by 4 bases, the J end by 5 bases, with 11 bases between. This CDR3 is CASSSRGQTEAFF. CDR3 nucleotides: TGTGCCAGCAGCTCCCGTGGACAGACTGAAGCTTTCTTT.

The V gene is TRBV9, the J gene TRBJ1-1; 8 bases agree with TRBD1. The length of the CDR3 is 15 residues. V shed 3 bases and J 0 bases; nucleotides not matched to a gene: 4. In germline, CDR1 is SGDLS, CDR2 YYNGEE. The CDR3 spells CASSARQGMNTEAFF. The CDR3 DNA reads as TGTGCCAGCAGCGCCCGACAGGGGATGAACACTGAAGCTTTCTTT.

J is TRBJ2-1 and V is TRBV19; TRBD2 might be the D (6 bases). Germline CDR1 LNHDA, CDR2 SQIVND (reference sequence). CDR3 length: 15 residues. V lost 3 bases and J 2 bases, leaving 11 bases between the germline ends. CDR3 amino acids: CASSMSRLAYNEQFF. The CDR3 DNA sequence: TGTGCCAGTAGTATGTCCCGACTAGCCTACAATGAGCAGTTCTTC.

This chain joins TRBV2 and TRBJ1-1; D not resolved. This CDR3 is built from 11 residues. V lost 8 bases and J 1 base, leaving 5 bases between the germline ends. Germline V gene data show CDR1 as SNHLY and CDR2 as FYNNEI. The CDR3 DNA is TGTGCCAGCGGGAGGAACACTGAAGCTTTCTTT. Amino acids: CASGRNTEAFF.

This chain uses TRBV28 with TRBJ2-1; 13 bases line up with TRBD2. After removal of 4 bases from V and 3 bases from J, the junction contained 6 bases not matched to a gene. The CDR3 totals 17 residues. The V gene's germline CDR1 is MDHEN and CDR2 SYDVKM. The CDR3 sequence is CASSYWTSGRDYNEQFF. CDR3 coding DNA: TGTGCCAGCAGTTACTGGACTAGCGGGAGAGACTACAATGAGCAGTTCTTC.

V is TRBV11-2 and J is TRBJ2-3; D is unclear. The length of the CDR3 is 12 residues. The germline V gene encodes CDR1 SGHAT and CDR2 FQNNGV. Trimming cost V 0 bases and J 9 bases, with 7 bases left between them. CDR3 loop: CASSLDRLTQYF. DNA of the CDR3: TGTGCCAGCAGCTTAGATCGTCTGACGCAGTATTTT.

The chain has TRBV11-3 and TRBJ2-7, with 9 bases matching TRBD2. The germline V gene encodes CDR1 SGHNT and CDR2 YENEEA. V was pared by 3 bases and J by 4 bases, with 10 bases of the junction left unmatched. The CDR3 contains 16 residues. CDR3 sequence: CASSLGGGRVVYEQYF. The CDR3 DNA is TGTGCCAGCAGCTTGGGGGGCGGGAGGGTAGTATACGAGCAGTACTTC.

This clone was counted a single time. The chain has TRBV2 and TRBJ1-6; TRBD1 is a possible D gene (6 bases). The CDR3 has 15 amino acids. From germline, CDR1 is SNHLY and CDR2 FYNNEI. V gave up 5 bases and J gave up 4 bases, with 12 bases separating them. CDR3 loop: CASSPYREYNSPLHF. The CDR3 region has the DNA TGTGCCAGCAGTCCCTACAGGGAATATAATTCACCCCTCCACTTT.

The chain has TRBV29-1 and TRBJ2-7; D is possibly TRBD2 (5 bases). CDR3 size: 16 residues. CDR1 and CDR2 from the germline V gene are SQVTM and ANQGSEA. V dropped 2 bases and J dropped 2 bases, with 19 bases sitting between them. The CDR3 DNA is TGCAGCGTTGAATACCCGGACTTCTCTGGGGCCTACGAGCAGTACTTC. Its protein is CSVEYPDFSGAYEQYF.

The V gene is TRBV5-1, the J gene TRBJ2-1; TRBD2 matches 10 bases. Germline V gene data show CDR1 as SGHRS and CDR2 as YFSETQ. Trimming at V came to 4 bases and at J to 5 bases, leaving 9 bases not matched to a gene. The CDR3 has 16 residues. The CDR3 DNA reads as TGCGCCAGCAGCAAGAGAGGACTAGCGGACAACAATGAGCAGTTCTTC. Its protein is CASSKRGLADNNEQFF.

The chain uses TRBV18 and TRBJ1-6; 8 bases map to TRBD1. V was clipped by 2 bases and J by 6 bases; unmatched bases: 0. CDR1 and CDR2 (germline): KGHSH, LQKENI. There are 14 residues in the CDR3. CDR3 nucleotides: TGTGCCAGCTCACCAACAGGGGGTAATTCACCCCTCCACTTT. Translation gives CASSPTGGNSPLHF.

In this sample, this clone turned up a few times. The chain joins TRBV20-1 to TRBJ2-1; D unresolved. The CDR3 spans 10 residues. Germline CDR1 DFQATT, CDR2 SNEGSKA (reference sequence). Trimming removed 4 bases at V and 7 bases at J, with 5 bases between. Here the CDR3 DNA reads TGCAGTGCTATGGAGAATGAGCAGTTCTTC. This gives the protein CSAMENEQFF.